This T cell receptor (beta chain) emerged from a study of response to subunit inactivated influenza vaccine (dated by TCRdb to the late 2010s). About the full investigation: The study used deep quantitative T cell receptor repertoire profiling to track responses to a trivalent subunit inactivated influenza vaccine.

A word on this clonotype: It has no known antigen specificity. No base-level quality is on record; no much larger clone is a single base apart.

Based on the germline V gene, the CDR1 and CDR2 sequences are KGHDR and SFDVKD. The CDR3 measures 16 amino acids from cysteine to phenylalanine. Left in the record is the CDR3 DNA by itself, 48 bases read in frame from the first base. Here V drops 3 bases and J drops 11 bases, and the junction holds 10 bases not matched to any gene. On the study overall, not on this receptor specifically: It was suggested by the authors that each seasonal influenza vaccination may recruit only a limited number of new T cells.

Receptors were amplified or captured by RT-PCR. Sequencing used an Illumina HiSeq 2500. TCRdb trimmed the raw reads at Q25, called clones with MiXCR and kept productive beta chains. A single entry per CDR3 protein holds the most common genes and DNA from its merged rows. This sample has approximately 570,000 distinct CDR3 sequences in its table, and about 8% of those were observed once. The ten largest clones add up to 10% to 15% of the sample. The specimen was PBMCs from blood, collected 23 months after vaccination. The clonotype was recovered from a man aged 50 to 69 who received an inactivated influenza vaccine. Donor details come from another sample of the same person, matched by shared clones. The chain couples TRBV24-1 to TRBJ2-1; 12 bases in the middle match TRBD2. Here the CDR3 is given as CATSDLGLAGRNKQFF. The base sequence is TGTGCCACCAGTGATCTCGGACTAGCGGGAAGGAACAAGCAGTTCTTC.